This T cell receptor (beta chain) was captured in a study of blood T cells in healthy people across ages (dated by TCRdb to the mid-2010s). About the study as a whole: In model experiments, template switching captured roughly one uniquely barcoded TCR beta cDNA molecule for every two T cells. Age-related changes in TCR beta repertoire diversity were measured in the study by deep sequencing normalized with unique cDNA molecular identifiers. Four age groups were formed from the donors: young (average about 15 years), middle-aged (around 40), aged (over 55) and long-lived (82). Donors of different ages were randomly distributed across sequencing lanes to avoid experimental bias. For two donors (one aged 18 to 30 and one aged 80 or older), the study analyzed two additional independent replicas of 1 million unique cDNA reads from the same blood draw.

Results the study describes overall, beyond this receptor: As age increased, observed TCR beta diversity per million T cells dropped in a roughly linear way, and a significant reduction was already evident by age 40. The percentage of naive T cells measured by flow cytometry correlated strongly with observed TCR beta diversity. The CMV infection status of donors was not known, potentially confounding age-related changes in expanded clonotypes. Bulk unsorted PBMC profiling prevented conclusive comparison of naive and antigen-experienced compartments. The long-lived group showed more naive CD4+ T cells, fewer expanded clones and increased TCR diversity than the aged group, suggesting age selection. Estimates of total diversity from one million sequenced T cells were regarded as lower bounds and underestimates.

Points on this clonotype: Its antigen is not yet known. No per-base quality is available; no much larger clone lies one base away.

The approximately 40 donors, aged about 6 to 95 years, were systemically healthy Caucasian individuals from Russia. Each donor gave ten milliliters of peripheral blood, collected into EDTA-treated Vacutainer tubes. Ficoll-Paque density-gradient centrifugation was used to isolate PBMCs, with at least 6.5 million per sample. Trizol reagent was used to extract total RNA from the PBMCs, yielding at least 6 micrograms per sample. For every donor, an aliquot of PBMCs went through flow cytometry to measure the percentages of naive CD45RAhigh/CD27high T cells. The library was produced with 5' RACE. Sequencing was performed on an Illumina HiSeq 2500. A second PCR of roughly 7 to 11 cycles was run with a J-beta primer mix and a sample-barcoded 5' primer. A template-switch 5' adaptor carrying 12 random nucleotides introduced a unique molecular identifier onto each TCR beta cDNA molecule. At least 2.5 million CDR3-containing paired-end reads were obtained from each sample. The Mint cDNA synthesis kit, primed by a TRBC-specific oligonucleotide, was used to synthesize first-strand cDNA from all RNA. All cDNA was treated with uracil-DNA glycosylase and then went through a first 18-cycle PCR with the universal primers M1SS and BC2_uni_R. As for how the authors treated the data: For normalization, 1 million high-quality reads, each with a distinct molecular identifier, were randomly selected from each sample. Reads sharing molecular identifiers were discarded rather than binned into consensus sequences. MiTCR, set to a Q25 quality threshold and the strictest error-elimination algorithm, was used for CDR3 identification, clonotype clustering and error correction. A nonparametric unseen species model with Euler transformation was used to estimate a lower bound on total TCR beta diversity. TCRdb redid the processing of the public reads, applying fastp at Q25 and MiXCR, and retained in-frame beta chains. For every CDR3 protein sequence, its rows merge into one entry that carries the most common genes and DNA. The V and J calls were not made by the authors but by TCRdb's processing. A total of hundreds of thousands of distinct CDR3 sequences appear in this sample, around 45% of them only once. The ten biggest clones cover roughly 30% of the sample.

From its cysteine to its phenylalanine, the CDR3 spans 16 amino acids. The CDR3 DNA has 48 bases and is translated from base 1. Reading the germline V gene gives CDR1 SQVTM and CDR2 ANQGSEA. Trimming accounts for 2 bases at V and 0 bases at J, while the number of junction bases matched to no gene is 6. The source material was blood. The chain is assembled from TRBV29-1 and TRBJ2-5; the central 10 bases match TRBD1. The source is a woman in her fifties or sixties in good health. The nucleotide sequence is TGCAGCGTTGAACTGGGACAGGGGTGGTACCAAGAGACCCAGTACTTC. This translates into CSVELGQGWYQETQYF. With all but the CDR3 taken from the reference TRBV29-1 and TRBJ2-5 genes, the full variable domain is: SAVISQKPSRDICQRGTSLTIQCQVDSQVTMMFWYRQQPGQSLTLIATANQGSEATYESGFVIDKFPISRPNLTFSTLTVSNMSPEDSSIYLCSVELGQGWYQETQYFGPGTRLLVL.